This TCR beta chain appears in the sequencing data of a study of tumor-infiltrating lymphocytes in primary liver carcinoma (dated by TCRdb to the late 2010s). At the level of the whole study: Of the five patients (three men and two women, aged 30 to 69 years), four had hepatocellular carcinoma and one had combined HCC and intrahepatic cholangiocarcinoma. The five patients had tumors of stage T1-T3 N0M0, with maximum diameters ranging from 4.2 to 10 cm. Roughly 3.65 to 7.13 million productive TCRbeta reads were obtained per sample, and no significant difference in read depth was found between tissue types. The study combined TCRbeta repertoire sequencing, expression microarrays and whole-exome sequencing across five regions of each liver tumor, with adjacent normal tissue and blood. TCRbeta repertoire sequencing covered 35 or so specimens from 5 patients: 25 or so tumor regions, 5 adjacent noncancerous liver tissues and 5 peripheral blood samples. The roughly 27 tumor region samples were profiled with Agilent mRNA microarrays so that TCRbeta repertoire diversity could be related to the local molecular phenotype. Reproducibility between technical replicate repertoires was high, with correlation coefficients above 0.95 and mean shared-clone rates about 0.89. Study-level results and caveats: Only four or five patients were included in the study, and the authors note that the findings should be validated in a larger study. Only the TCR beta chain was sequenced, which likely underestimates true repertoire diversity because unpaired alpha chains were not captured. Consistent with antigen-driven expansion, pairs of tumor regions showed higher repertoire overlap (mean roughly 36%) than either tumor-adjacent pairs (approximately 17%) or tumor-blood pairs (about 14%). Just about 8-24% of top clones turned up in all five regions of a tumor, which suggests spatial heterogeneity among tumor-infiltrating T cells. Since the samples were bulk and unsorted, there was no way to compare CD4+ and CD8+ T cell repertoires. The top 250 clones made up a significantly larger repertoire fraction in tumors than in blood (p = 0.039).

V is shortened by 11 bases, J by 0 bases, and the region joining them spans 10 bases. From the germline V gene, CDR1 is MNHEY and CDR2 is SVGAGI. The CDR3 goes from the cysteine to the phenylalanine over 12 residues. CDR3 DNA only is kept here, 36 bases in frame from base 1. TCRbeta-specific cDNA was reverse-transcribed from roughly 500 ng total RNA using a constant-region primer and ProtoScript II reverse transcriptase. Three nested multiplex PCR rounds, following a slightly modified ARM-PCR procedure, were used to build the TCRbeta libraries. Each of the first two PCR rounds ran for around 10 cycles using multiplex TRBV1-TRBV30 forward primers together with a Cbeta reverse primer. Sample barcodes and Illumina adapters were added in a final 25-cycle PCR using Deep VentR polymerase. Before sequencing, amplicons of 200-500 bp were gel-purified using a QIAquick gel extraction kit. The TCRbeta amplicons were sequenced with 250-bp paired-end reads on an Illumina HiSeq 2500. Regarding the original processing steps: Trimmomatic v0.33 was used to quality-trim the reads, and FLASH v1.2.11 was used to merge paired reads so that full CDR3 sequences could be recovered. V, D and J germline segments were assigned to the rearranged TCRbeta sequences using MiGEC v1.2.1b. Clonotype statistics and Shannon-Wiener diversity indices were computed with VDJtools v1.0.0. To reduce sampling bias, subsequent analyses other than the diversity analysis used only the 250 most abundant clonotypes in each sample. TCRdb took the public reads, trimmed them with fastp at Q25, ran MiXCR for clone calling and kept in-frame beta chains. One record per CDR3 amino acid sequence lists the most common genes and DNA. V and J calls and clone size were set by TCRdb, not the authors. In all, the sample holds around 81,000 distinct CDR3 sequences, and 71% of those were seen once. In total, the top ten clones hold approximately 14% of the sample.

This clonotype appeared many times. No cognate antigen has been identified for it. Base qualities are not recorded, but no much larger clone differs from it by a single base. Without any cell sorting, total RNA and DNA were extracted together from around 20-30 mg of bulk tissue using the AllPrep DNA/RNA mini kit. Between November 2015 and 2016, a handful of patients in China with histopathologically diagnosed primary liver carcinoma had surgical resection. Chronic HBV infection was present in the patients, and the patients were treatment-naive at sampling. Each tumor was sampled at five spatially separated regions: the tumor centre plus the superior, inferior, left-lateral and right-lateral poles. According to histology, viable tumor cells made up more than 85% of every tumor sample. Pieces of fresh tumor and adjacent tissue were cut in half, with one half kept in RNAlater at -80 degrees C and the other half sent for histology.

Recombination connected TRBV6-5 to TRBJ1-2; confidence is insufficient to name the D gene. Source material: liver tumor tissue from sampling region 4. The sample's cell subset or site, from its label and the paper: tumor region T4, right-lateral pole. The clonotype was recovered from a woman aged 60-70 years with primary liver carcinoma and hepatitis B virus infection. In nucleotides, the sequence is TGTGCCGCAGCCTCAGCTAACTATGGCTACACCTTC. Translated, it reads CAAASANYGYTF.